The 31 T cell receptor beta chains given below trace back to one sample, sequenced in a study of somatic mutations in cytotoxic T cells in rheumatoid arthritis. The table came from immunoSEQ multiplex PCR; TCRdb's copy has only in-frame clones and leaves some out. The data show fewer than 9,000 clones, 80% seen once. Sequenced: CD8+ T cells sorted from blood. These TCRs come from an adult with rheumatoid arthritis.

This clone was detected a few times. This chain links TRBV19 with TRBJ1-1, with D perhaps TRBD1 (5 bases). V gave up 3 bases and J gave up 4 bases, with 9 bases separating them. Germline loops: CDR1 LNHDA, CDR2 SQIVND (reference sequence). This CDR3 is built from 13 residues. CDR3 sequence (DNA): TGTGCCAGTAGTATTGGGGGGAGCACTGAAGCTTTCTTT. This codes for CASSIGGSTEAFF.

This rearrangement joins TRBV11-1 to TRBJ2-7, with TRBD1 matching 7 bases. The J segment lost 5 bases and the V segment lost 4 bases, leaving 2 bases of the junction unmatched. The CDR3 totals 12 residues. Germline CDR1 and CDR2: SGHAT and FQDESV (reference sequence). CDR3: CASSSTGHEQYF. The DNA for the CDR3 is TGTGCCAGCAGCTCGACAGGGCACGAGCAGTACTTC.

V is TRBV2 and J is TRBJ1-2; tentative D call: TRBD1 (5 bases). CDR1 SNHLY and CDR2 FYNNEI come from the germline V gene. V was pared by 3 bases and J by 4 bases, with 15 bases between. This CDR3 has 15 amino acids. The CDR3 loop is CASSEGQGVSYGYTF. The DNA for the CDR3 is TGTGCCAGCAGTGAGGGTCAGGGTGTTAGCTATGGCTACACCTTC. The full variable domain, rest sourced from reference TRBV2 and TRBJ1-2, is EPEVTQTPSHQVTQMGQEVILRCVPISNHLYFYWYRQILGQKVEFLVSFYNNEISEKSEIFDDQFSVERPDGSNFTLKIRSTKLEDSAMYFCASSEGQGVSYGYTFGSGTRLTVV.

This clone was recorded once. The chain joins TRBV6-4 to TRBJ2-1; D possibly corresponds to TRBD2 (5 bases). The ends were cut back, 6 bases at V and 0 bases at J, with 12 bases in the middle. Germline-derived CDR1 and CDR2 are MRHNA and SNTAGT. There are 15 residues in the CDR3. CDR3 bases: TGTGCCAGCAGCCCGGGGTCAGACTCCTACAATGAGCAGTTCTTC. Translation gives CASSPGSDSYNEQFF.

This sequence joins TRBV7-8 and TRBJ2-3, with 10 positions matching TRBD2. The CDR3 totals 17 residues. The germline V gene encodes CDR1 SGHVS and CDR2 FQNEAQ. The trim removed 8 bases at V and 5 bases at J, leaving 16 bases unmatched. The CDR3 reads CASLNIPLAGTVDTQYF. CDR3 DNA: TGTGCCAGCCTCAATATCCCACTAGCGGGGACGGTAGATACGCAGTATTTT.

The DNA for the CDR3 is TGCAGCGTTGGGACGGAGAACACAGATACGCAGTATTTT. Protein product: CSVGTENTDTQYF. The chain recombines TRBV29-1 with TRBJ2-3; D gene ambiguous. The CDR3 has 13 residues. V was shortened by 4 bases and J by 2 bases, with 10 bases between the two germline ends. Germline CDR1 and CDR2: SQVTM and ANQGSEA.

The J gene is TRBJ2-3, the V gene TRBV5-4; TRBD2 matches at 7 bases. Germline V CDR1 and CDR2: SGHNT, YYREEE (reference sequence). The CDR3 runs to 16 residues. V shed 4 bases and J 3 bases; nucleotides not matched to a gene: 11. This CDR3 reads CASSPNFGTKTDTQYF. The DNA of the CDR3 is TGTGCCAGCAGCCCGAATTTCGGGACTAAAACAGATACGCAGTATTTT.

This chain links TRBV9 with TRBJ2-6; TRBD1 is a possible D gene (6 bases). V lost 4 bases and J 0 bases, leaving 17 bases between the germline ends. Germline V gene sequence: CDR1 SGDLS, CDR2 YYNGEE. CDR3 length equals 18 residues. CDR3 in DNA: TGTGCCAGCAGCCATGACGTGGGCAGGGGCTCTGGGGCCAACGTCCTGACTTTC. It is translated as CASSHDVGRGSGANVLTF.

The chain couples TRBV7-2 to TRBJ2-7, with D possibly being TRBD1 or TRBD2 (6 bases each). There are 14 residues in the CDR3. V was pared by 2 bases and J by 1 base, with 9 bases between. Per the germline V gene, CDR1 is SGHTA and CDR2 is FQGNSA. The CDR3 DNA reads TGTGCCAGCAGCTTAATAGGGGGGTCCTACGAGCAGTACTTC. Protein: CASSLIGGSYEQYF.

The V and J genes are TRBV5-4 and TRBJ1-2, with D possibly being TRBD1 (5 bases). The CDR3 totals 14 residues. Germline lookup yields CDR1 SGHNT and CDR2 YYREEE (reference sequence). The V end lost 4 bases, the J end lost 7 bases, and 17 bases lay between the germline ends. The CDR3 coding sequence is TGTGCCAGCAGCCCCGGCGGCAGGGAGACTGGCTACACCTTC. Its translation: CASSPGGRETGYTF.

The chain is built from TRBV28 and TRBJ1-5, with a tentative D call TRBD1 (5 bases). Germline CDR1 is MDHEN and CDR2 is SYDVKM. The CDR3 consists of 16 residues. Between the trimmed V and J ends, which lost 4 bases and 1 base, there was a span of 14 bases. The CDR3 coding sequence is TGTGCCAGCAGTTCACCCCAGGGCCGCAGCAATCAGCCCCAGCATTTT. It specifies CASSSPQGRSNQPQHF.

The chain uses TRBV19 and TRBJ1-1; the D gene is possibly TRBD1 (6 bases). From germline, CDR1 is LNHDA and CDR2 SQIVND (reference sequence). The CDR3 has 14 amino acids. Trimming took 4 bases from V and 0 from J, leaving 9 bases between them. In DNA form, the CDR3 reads TGTGCCAGTAGTACAGGGGAGATGAACACTGAAGCTTTCTTT. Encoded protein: CASSTGEMNTEAFF. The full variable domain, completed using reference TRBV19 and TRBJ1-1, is DGGITQSPKYLFRKEGQNVTLSCEQNLNHDAMYWYRQDPGQGLRLIYYSQIVNDFQKGDIAEGYSVSREKKESFPLTVTSAQKNPTAFYLCASSTGEMNTEAFFGQGTRLTVV.

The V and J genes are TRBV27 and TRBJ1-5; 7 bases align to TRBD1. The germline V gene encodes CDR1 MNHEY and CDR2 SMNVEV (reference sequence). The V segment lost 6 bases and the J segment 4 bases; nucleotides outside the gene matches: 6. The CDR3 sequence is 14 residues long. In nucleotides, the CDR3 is TGTGCCAGCAGACCTACAGGGGCTAATCAGCCCCAGCATTTT. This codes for CASRPTGANQPQHF.

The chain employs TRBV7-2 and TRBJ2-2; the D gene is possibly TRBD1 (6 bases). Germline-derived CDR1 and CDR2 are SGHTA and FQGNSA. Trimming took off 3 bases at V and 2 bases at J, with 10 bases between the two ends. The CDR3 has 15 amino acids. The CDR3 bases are TGTGCCAGCAGCTTGGGGGCGGTAAACACCGGGGAGCTGTTTTTT. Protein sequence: CASSLGAVNTGELFF. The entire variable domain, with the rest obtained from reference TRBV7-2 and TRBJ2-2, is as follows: GAGVSQSPSNKVTEKGKDVELRCDPISGHTALYWYRQSLGQGLEFLIYFQGNSAPDKSGLPSDRFSAERTGGSVSTLTIQRTQQEDSAVYLCASSLGAVNTGELFFGEGSRLTVL.

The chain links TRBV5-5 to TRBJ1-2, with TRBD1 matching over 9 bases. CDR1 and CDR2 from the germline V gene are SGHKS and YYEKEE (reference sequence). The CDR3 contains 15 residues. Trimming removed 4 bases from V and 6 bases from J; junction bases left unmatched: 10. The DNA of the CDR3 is TGTGCCAGCAGCGCTGATACGGGACAGGGCCATGGCTACACCTTC. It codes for CASSADTGQGHGYTF.

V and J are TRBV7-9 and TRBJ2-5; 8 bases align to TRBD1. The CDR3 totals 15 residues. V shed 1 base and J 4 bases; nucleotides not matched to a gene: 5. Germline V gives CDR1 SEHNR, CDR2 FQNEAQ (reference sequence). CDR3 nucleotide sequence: TGTGCCAGCAGCTTAGTGGGCGACAGGGGAGAGACCCAGTACTTC. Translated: CASSLVGDRGETQYF.

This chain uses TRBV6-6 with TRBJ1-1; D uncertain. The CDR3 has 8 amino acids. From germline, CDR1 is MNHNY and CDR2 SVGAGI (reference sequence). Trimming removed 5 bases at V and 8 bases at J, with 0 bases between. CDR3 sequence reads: CASSEAFF. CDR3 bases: TGTGCCAGCAGTGAAGCTTTCTTT.

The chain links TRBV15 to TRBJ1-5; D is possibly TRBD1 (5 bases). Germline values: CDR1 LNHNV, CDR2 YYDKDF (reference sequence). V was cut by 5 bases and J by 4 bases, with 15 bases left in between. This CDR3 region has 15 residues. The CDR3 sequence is CATSPTRGWNQPQHF. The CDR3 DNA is TGTGCCACCAGCCCTACTCGGGGGTGGAATCAGCCCCAGCATTTT.

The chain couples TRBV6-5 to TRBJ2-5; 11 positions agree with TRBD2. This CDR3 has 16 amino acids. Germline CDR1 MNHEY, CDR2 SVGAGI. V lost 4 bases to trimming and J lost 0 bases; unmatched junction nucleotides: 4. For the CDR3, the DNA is TGTGCCAGCAGTTCACTAGCGGGGGCTTACCAAGAGACCCAGTACTTC. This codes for CASSSLAGAYQETQYF.

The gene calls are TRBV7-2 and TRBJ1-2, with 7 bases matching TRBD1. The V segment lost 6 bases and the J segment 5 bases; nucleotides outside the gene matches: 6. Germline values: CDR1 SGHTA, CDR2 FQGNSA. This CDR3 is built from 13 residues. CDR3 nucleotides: TGTGCCAGCAGACCTGACAGGGATTATGGCTACACCTTC. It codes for CASRPDRDYGYTF.

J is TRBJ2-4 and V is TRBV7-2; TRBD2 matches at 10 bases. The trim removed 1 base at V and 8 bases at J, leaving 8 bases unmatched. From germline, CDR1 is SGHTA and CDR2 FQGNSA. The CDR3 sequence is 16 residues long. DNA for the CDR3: TGTGCCAGCAGCTTAGGTGGTAGCGGGGGGTGGGACATTCAGTACTTC. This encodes CASSLGGSGGWDIQYF.

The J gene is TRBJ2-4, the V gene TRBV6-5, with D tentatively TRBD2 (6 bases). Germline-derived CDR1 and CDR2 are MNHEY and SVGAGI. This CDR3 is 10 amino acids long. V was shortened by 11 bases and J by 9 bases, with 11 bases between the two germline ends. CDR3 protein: CAAGTGIQYF. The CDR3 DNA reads TGTGCCGCAGGGACTGGCATTCAGTACTTC.

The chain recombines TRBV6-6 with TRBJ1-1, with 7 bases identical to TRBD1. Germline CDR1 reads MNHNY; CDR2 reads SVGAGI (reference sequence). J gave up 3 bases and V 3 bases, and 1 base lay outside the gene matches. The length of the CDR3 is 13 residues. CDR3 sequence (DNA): TGTGCCAGCAGTTATCAGGGGGACACTGAAGCTTTCTTT. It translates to CASSYQGDTEAFF.

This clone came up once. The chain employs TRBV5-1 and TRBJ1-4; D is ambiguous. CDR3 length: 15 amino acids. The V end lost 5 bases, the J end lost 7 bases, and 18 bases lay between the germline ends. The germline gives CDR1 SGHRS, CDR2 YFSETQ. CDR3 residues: CASRETGDEGEKLFF. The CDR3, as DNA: TGCGCCAGCAGGGAGACCGGGGATGAGGGTGAAAAACTGTTTTTT.

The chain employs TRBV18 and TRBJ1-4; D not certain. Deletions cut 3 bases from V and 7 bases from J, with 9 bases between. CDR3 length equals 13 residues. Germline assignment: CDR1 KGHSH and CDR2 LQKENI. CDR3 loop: CASSPSPGEKLFF. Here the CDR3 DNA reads TGTGCCAGCTCACCCTCCCCGGGTGAAAAACTGTTTTTT.

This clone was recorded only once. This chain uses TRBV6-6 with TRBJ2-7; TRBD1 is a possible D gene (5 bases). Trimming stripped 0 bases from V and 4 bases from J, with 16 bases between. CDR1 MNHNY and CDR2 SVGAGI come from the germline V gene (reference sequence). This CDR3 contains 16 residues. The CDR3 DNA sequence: TGTGCCAGCAGTTACTCGACACCCGACAGAGTTTACGAGCAGTACTTC. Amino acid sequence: CASSYSTPDRVYEQYF.

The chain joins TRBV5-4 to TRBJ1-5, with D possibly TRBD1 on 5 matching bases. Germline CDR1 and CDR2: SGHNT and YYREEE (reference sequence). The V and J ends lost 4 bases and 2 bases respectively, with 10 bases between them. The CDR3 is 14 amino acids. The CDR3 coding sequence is TGTGCCAGCAGCATGGCGGGGGGCAATCAGCCCCAGCATTTT. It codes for CASSMAGGNQPQHF.

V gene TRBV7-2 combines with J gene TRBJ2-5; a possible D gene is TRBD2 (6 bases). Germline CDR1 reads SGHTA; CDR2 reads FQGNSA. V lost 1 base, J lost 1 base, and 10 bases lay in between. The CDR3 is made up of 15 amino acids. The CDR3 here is CASSLVPGVQETQYF. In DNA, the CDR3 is TGTGCCAGCAGCTTAGTTCCGGGGGTCCAAGAGACCCAGTACTTC.

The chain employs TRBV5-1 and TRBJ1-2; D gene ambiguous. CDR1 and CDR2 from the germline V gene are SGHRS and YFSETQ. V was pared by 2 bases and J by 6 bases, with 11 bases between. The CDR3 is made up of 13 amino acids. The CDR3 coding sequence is TGCGCCAGCAGCTTTGAGAGCCCAAATGGCTACACCTTC. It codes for CASSFESPNGYTF.

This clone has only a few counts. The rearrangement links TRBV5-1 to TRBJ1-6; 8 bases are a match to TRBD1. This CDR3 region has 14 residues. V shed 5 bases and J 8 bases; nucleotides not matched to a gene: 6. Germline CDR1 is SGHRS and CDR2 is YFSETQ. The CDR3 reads CASRRGQGDSPLHF. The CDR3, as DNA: TGCGCCAGCAGACGCGGACAGGGAGATTCACCCCTCCACTTT.

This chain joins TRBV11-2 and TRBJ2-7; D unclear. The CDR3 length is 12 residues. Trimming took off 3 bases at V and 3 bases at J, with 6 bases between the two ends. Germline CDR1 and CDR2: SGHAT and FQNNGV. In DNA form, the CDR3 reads TGTGCCAGCAGCTTGGGTAGCTACGAGCAGTACGTC. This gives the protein CASSLGSYEQYV.